A single sample is the source of the 9 T cell receptor beta chains below, sequenced in a study of blood T cell repertoires in COVID-19. The table came from immunoSEQ multiplex PCR; TCRdb's copy has only in-frame clones and leaves some out. There are about 91,000 clones in the sample; around 80% occur only once, and 5.5% to 7.5% lies in the top ten. Specimen: peripheral blood. These receptors were taken from a man between 45 and 60 years old with active or convalescent COVID-19.

Here the CDR3 reads CASSPYPVQSTDTQYF. The DNA of the CDR3 is TGTGCCAGCAGCCCCTATCCCGTCCAATCCACAGATACGCAGTATTTT. The chain links TRBV5-6 to TRBJ2-3; D is ambiguous. The V gene lost 4 bases and the J gene lost 2 bases, with 17 bases spanning the gap. This CDR3 is 16 amino acids long. Germline V lookup: CDR1 SGHDT, CDR2 YYEEEE.

The genes are TRBV4-1 and TRBJ2-7; 9 bases map to TRBD1. From germline, CDR1 is MGHRA and CDR2 YSYEKL. The CDR3 loop spans 15 amino acids. Losses at the gene ends were 3 bases for V and 5 bases for J; bases not matched to a gene: 8. The CDR3 region is CASSHPGQGFDEQYV. The CDR3 DNA is TGCGCCAGCAGCCATCCGGGACAGGGATTCGACGAGCAGTACGTC.

The chain is built from TRBV7-2 and TRBJ2-7; possible D gene TRBD1, 5 bases. Germline V gene lookup returns CDR1 SGHTA and CDR2 FQGNSA. V was trimmed by 5 bases and J by 5 bases, leaving 19 bases between them. The CDR3 consists of 15 residues. The CDR3 sequence is CASSRSHQGADEQYF. The DNA of the CDR3 is TGTGCCAGCAGCCGGAGCCATCAGGGTGCAGACGAGCAGTACTTC.

The genes are TRBV21-1 and TRBJ2-4; the table assigns TRBD2, which was not confirmed against the DNA. TRBV21-1 is flagged as a pseudogene. CDR3 length: 15 amino acids. CDR3 in amino acids: CASSLKGLAKNIQYF. As DNA, the CDR3 is TGTGCCAGCAGCTTGAAGGGACTAGCCAAAAACATTCAGTACTTC.

This clone was recorded only once. J is TRBJ1-2 and V is TRBV7-9; 8 bases map to TRBD1. This CDR3 has 12 residues. V trimming: 3 bases; J trimming: 11 bases; junction bases outside the gene matches: 5. Germline V gene sequence: CDR1 SEHNR, CDR2 FQNEAQ (reference sequence). The CDR3 DNA follows: TGTGCCAGCAGCTTTCAGGACAGGGCGTACACCTTC. The encoded protein is CASSFQDRAYTF.

The rearrangement links TRBV7-8 to TRBJ2-6; 9 positions match TRBD1. The V segment lost 3 bases and the J segment 0 bases; nucleotides outside the gene matches: 0. In germline, CDR1 is SGHVS, CDR2 FQNEAQ. This CDR3 region has 16 residues. This CDR3 reads CASSLGQGSGANVLTF. CDR3 coding DNA: TGTGCCAGCAGCTTGGGACAGGGCTCTGGGGCCAACGTCCTGACTTTC.

This clone was observed once. The chain is built from TRBV7-9 and TRBJ1-6; 8 nucleotides match TRBD1. From germline, CDR1 is SEHNR and CDR2 FQNEAQ (reference sequence). The length of the CDR3 is 19 residues. V lost 6 bases to trimming and J lost 3 bases; unmatched junction nucleotides: 16. In DNA form, the CDR3 reads TGTGCCAGCAGTTATTCCGGGACAGGAGCCACCTACTATAATTCACCCCTCCACTTT. It codes for CASSYSGTGATYYNSPLHF.

The rearrangement joins TRBV3-1 (or the pseudogene TRBV3-2) to TRBJ2-2; 8 nucleotides agree with TRBD2. The germline CDR1 and CDR2 sequences are LGHDT and YNNKEL (reference sequence). V shed 4 bases and J 5 bases; nucleotides not matched to a gene: 6. CDR3 size: 15 residues. The CDR3 loop reads CASSPGGADTGELFF. The CDR3 DNA follows: TGTGCCAGCAGCCCGGGGGGGGCAGATACCGGGGAGCTGTTTTTT.

J is TRBJ2-5 and V is TRBV11-2; possibly TRBD2 for D (7 bases). Trimming cost V 5 bases and J 3 bases, with 19 bases left between them. The germline V gene encodes CDR1 SGHAT and CDR2 FQNNGV. The CDR3 spans 16 residues. This CDR3 reads CASSPGRGLIEETQYF. For the CDR3, the DNA is TGTGCCAGCAGCCCTGGGCGGGGGCTTATAGAAGAGACCCAGTACTTC. The complete variable domain, with remaining parts taken from reference TRBV11-2 and TRBJ2-5, reads EAGVAQSPRYKIIEKRQSVAFWCNPISGHATLYWYQQILGQGPKLLIQFQNNGVVDDSQLPKDRFSAERLKGVDSTLKIQPAKLEDSAVYLCASSPGRGLIEETQYFGPGTRLLVL.